This T cell receptor (beta chain) was identified during a study of circulating CD8 cells and anti-PD-1 response in melanoma. Overall study context: Nivolumab was given intravenously at 3 mg/kg every 2 weeks. About 50% of the 13 melanoma patients received first-line anti-PD-1 therapy. Study outcomes and limitations: Replicates were generally not done for experiments.

This clonotype is labeled as large (0.1 to 1%). Antigen unknown. TCR libraries were prepared from about 16 ng of total RNA with the QIAseq Immune Repertoire TCR panel. TCRdb called the reads again in MiXCR, with one record for every CDR3 protein. The repertoire holds around 550 distinct CDR3 sequences, with roughly 8.6% as singletons. From live CD3+CD8+TCRalphabeta+ cells, four PD-1 and/or TIGIT subsets were sorted. This TCR came from a human donor with melanoma. This specimen was CD8+ T cells from PBMCs, taken at baseline or after one month of anti-PD-1 therapy (not recorded which).

The CDR3 loop is CASSQGGVAEQYF. CDR3 nucleotide sequence: TGTGCCAGCAGCCAAGGTGGTGTTGCCGAGCAGTACTTC. This chain links TRBV4-2 with TRBJ2-7, with D uncertain. The length of the CDR3 is 13 residues. CDR1 LGHNA and CDR2 YNFKEQ come from the germline V gene. V was clipped by 1 base and J by 6 bases, with 10 bases between them.